One sample yielded the 5 T cell receptor beta chains listed below, sequenced in a study of CD8 T cells in ankylosing spondylitis. TCRdb called the 5' RACE reads again in MiXCR, with one record for every CDR3 protein. The sample carries 380,000 or so distinct CDR3 sequences, approximately 22% recorded once. The sample consisted of blood, either unsorted or a sorted T cell fraction (not recorded which). All receptors derive from a male donor with ankylosing spondylitis or in good health (not recorded which).

This clonotype was found a few times. The J gene is TRBJ2-2, the V gene TRBV27, with TRBD2 identical over 13 bases. This CDR3 has 18 residues. Per the germline V gene, CDR1 is MNHEY and CDR2 is SMNVEV (reference sequence). Trimming cost V 6 bases and J 4 bases; bases outside gene matches: 11. The DNA for the CDR3 is TGTGCCAGCAGACCACTAGCGGGGGGGACCTCGGGCACCGGGGAGCTGTTTTTT. This encodes CASRPLAGGTSGTGELFF.

This chain joins TRBV21-1 and TRBJ2-2; the D segment call TRBD1 is taken from the table without a DNA check. TRBV21-1 is flagged as a pseudogene. This CDR3 is built from 20 residues. The CDR3: CASSKRTYEQGDPITGELFF. CDR3 nucleotides: TGTGCCAGCAGCAAAAGGACATACGAACAGGGGGACCCAATCACCGGGGAGCTGTTTTTT.

There are a few counts of this clonotype. The V gene is TRBV28, the J gene TRBJ2-7; 10 bases agree with TRBD2. CDR3 length: 15 residues. Per the germline V gene, CDR1 is MDHEN and CDR2 is SYDVKM. V was clipped by 5 bases and J by 3 bases; unmatched bases: 7. The CDR3 nucleotides are TGTGCCAGCAGTCCCCGGACTAGCGGCCACTACGAGCAGTACTTC. Amino acids: CASSPRTSGHYEQYF.

The chain carries TRBV20-1 and TRBJ1-1; 7 bases are shared with TRBD1. CDR3 length: 14 residues. Trimming at V came to 1 base and at J to 4 bases, leaving 6 bases not matched to a gene. Germline CDR1 DFQATT, CDR2 SNEGSKA (reference sequence). This chain's CDR3 is CSARALTGTTEAFF. CDR3 sequence (DNA): TGCAGTGCTAGAGCCCTGACAGGGACCACTGAAGCTTTCTTT.

The sample holds a few counts of this clonotype. The genes are TRBV3-1 and TRBJ2-2; D remains ambiguous. Germline V gene sequence: CDR1 LGHDT, CDR2 YNNKEL (reference sequence). The ends were cut back, 0 bases at V and 0 bases at J, with 11 bases in the middle. The CDR3 runs 17 residues. CDR3 residues: CASSQDGPISNTGELFF. The DNA of the CDR3 is TGTGCCAGCAGCCAAGATGGACCGATCTCGAACACCGGGGAGCTGTTTTTT.